A single sample is the source of the 30 T cell receptor beta chains below, sequenced in a study of TIL therapy for anti-PD-1-resistant metastatic lung cancer. The sample's time point: pre-treatment sample, taken before nivolumab and TIL therapy. Pleural nodules or supraclavicular lymph nodes made up most of the excised metastases sampled. The immunoSEQ assay was v3. Here immunoSEQ multiplex PCR was the method, and the copy in TCRdb shows in-frame clones only, minus some. The repertoire has approximately 12,000 clones, less than 75% of them found once; the top ten carry under 8%. Source: tumor tissue, taken at baseline. The receptor source for this set is a person between 25 and 79 years old with non-small cell lung cancer.

This chain connects TRBV6-6 to TRBJ2-5, with 8 bases aligning to TRBD1. The germline V gene has CDR1 MNHNY and CDR2 SVGAGI (reference sequence). Trimming took 2 bases from V and 5 from J; bases not matched to a gene: 7. The CDR3 length is 15 residues. This chain's CDR3 is CASSYPQGAGETQYF. In nucleotides, the CDR3 is TGTGCCAGCAGTTACCCGCAGGGGGCTGGGGAGACCCAGTACTTC.

This clone was seen a few times. This rearrangement joins TRBV2 to TRBJ2-1; possibly TRBD1 for D (6 bases). The V gene's germline CDR1 is SNHLY and CDR2 FYNNEI. Between the trimmed V and J ends, which lost 1 base and 0 bases, there was a span of 7 bases. This CDR3 contains 15 residues. The CDR3 coding sequence is TGTGCCAGCAGTGAAGGCAGGGGCTCCTACAATGAGCAGTTCTTC. Its protein product is CASSEGRGSYNEQFF.

This clone was picked up a small number of times. The rearrangement joins TRBV6-6 to TRBJ1-5; 7 bases align to TRBD1. This CDR3 spans 15 amino acids. CDR1 MNHNY and CDR2 SVGAGI come from the germline V gene (reference sequence). Trimming took 5 bases from V and 0 from J; bases not matched to a gene: 4. CDR3 nucleotide sequence: TGTGCCAGCAGTACGACAGGGCCTAGCAATCAGCCCCAGCATTTT. This sequence encodes CASSTTGPSNQPQHF.

The chain is built from TRBV7-2 and TRBJ1-6; no definite D call. The CDR3 has 16 residues. V was shortened by 1 base and J by 7 bases, with 14 bases between the two germline ends. Germline CDR1 is SGHTA and CDR2 is FQGNSA. This chain's CDR3 is CASSLVAGGQNSPLHF. The CDR3 DNA follows: TGTGCCAGCAGCTTAGTTGCGGGAGGGCAAAATTCACCCCTCCACTTT.

V usage is TRBV7-8 and J usage is TRBJ2-7; 12 bases are shared with TRBD1. CDR3 length: 14 residues. The J segment lost 12 bases and the V segment lost 1 base, leaving 7 bases of the junction unmatched. CDR1 SGHVS and CDR2 FQNEAQ come from the germline V gene. DNA of the CDR3: TGTGCCAGCAGCTTAGACGGGACAGGGGGCTTACTGTACTTC. Translation gives CASSLDGTGGLLYF. Complete variable domain (other parts from reference TRBV7-8 and TRBJ2-7): GAGVSQSPRYKVAKRGQDVALRCDPISGHVSLFWYQQALGQGPEFLTYFQNEAQLDKSGLPSDRFFAERPEGSVSTLKIQRTQQEDSAVYLCASSLDGTGGLLYFGPGTRLTVT.

This chain joins TRBV7-9 and TRBJ2-7, with unresolved D. The CDR3 has 14 residues. Looked up from germline, CDR1 is SEHNR and CDR2 is FQNEAQ (reference sequence). Trimming shortened V by 3 bases and J by 6 bases, and 15 bases separated the two germline ends. The chain's CDR3 is CASSFQSTLGEQYF. CDR3 DNA sequence: TGTGCCAGCAGCTTCCAGAGTACTCTTGGCGAGCAGTACTTC.

This clone has just a few counts. The chain employs TRBV29-1 and TRBJ2-6, with D perhaps matching TRBD2 (6 bases). The CDR3 consists of 14 residues. Germline CDR1 SQVTM, CDR2 ANQGSEA. CDR3 amino acids: CGTRGLTGANVLTF. CDR3 nucleotides: TGCGGCACAAGGGGACTTACTGGGGCCAACGTCCTGACTTTC.

The rearrangement links TRBV28 to TRBJ2-1; 7 bases fit TRBD2. Germline assignment: CDR1 MDHEN and CDR2 SYDVKM. The V gene end was trimmed by 6 bases and the J gene end by 8 bases; junction bases not matched to a gene: 13. The CDR3 has 15 residues. CDR3 coding DNA: TGTGCCAGCAGGTTGGAACTAGCGTCTTCGGATGAGCAGTTCTTC. It is translated as CASRLELASSDEQFF.

The chain employs TRBV2 and TRBJ2-7; D remains ambiguous. V was pared by 3 bases and J by 3 bases, with 12 bases between. Germline V gene data show CDR1 as SNHLY and CDR2 as FYNNEI. The CDR3 is 14 residues long. CDR3: CASSEAAIYYEQYF. The CDR3 DNA is TGTGCCAGCAGTGAGGCGGCGATTTACTACGAGCAGTACTTC.

This clone has a handful of counts. J is TRBJ2-3 and V is TRBV9, with TRBD2 matching 15 bases. J gave up 5 bases and V 3 bases, and 4 bases lay outside the gene matches. This CDR3 is 16 amino acids long. Germline CDR1 is SGDLS and CDR2 is YYNGEE. CDR3 region: CASSGTSGGAGDTQYF. The DNA of the CDR3 is TGTGCCAGCAGCGGGACTAGCGGGGGGGCTGGAGATACGCAGTATTTT.

This clone was detected a few times. Written as DNA, the CDR3 is TGTGCCAGCAGTCCTTTAGCGGGGGCCTCCTACGAGCAGTACTTC. Its translation: CASSPLAGASYEQYF. The genes are TRBV6-5 and TRBJ2-7; 9 bases line up with TRBD2. There are 15 residues in the CDR3. The germline V gene has CDR1 MNHEY and CDR2 SVGAGI. V lost 5 bases, J lost 0 bases, and 5 bases stayed unmatched.

The genes are TRBV30 and TRBJ1-1, with D possibly TRBD1 on 5 matching bases. CDR1 is GTSNPN and CDR2 is SVGIG in the germline V gene (reference sequence). V was shortened by 0 bases and J by 8 bases, with 22 bases between the two germline ends. The CDR3 sequence is 16 residues long. The CDR3 region has the DNA TGTGCCTGGAGTGTATCAGGGATGGTCCCAAGGAACGAAGCTTTCTTT. Its translation is CAWSVSGMVPRNEAFF.

The gene calls are TRBV6-6 and TRBJ1-4, with TRBD1 matching over 7 bases. The CDR3 runs 16 residues. V was clipped by 7 bases and J by 2 bases; unmatched bases: 10. Germline values: CDR1 MNHNY, CDR2 SVGAGI (reference sequence). The DNA of the CDR3 is TGTGCCAGCACCAAACCCCAGGGGGGCACTAATGAAAAACTGTTTTTT. This sequence encodes CASTKPQGGTNEKLFF.

This clone was picked up a small number of times. The rearrangement joins TRBV18 to TRBJ2-7; either TRBD1 or TRBD2 may fit D (5 bases each). CDR1 is KGHSH and CDR2 is LQKENI in the germline V gene. V was shortened by 3 bases and J by 4 bases, with 13 bases between the two germline ends. The CDR3 covers 14 residues. Here the CDR3 reads CASSPPGTPYEQYF. The CDR3 nucleotides read TGTGCCAGCTCACCGCCCGGGACCCCTTACGAGCAGTACTTC.

J is TRBJ2-1 and V is TRBV4-2, with D unresolved. Trimming left V 0 bases short and J 0 bases short, with 9 bases between. The germline V gene encodes CDR1 LGHNA and CDR2 YNFKEQ. The CDR3 has 16 amino acids. The CDR3 is CASSQDVSSSYNEQFF. CDR3 nucleotides: TGTGCCAGCAGCCAAGATGTAAGTAGCTCCTACAATGAGCAGTTCTTC.

The chain is built from TRBV12-5 and TRBJ1-1; D gene ambiguous. Germline V lookup: CDR1 LGHNT, CDR2 FRNRAP. CDR3 length equals 12 residues. Trimming removed 1 base from V and 1 base from J, with 1 base in between. The CDR3 bases are TGTGCTAGTGGTTTGGGGAACACTGAAGCTTTCTTT. Its translation: CASGLGNTEAFF.

This clone appeared a few times. The sample contains more than one DNA sequence encoding this CDR3. V usage is TRBV27 and J usage is TRBJ2-1, with D perhaps TRBD2 (6 bases). Germline V gene data show CDR1 as MNHEY and CDR2 as SMNVEV (reference sequence). Trimming stripped 2 bases from V and 7 bases from J, with 15 bases between. This CDR3 has 15 amino acids. The DNA of the CDR3 is TGTGCCAGCAGTTTAGGCTCCGCTGGGAGGAATGAGCAGTTCTTC. Translated, it gives CASSLGSAGRNEQFF.

The rearrangement uses TRBV4-2 and TRBJ2-7; 9 nucleotides line up with TRBD2. The CDR3 is 18 residues long. V lost 3 bases, J lost 1 base, and 13 bases stayed unmatched. Per germline, CDR1 LGHNA and CDR2 YNFKEQ. The CDR3 region has the DNA TGTGCCAGCAGCCACGCAAATCCGACTAGCGGCCGATCCTACGAGCAGTACTTC. As protein: CASSHANPTSGRSYEQYF.

The V and J genes are TRBV24-1 and TRBJ1-2; D gene unclear. The germline V gene encodes CDR1 KGHDR and CDR2 SFDVKD. CDR3 length: 18 amino acids. Trimming removed 1 base from V and 2 bases from J, with 19 bases in between. The CDR3 nucleotides read TGTGCCACCAGTGATTTCTTCCCAGGTAGCTTAAACAACTATGGCTACACCTTC. Translation gives CATSDFFPGSLNNYGYTF.

This clone occurred a few times. The chain links TRBV9 to TRBJ1-1, with TRBD1 as a possible D gene (5 bases). V was pared by 3 bases and J by 5 bases, with 17 bases between. The V gene's germline CDR1 is SGDLS and CDR2 YYNGEE. The CDR3 runs 15 residues. CDR3 sequence reads: CASSARPEGVTEAFF. CDR3 DNA: TGTGCCAGCAGCGCCCGACCGGAAGGGGTAACTGAAGCTTTCTTT. Complete variable domain (other parts from reference TRBV9 and TRBJ1-1): DSGVTQTPKHLITATGQRVTLRCSPRSGDLSVYWYQQSLDQGLQFLIQYYNGEERAKGNILERFSAQQFPDLHSELNLSSLELGDSALYFCASSARPEGVTEAFFGQGTRLTVV.

The chain combines TRBV6-5 with TRBJ1-2; D uncertain. From germline, CDR1 is MNHEY and CDR2 SVGAGI. The CDR3 consists of 14 residues. V gave up 2 bases and J gave up 2 bases, with 9 bases separating them. The CDR3 is CASSYRPGNYGYTF. CDR3 DNA sequence: TGTGCCAGCAGTTACCGTCCGGGGAACTATGGCTACACCTTC.

The gene calls are TRBV6-5 and TRBJ1-1; D uncertain. This CDR3 is built from 14 residues. Trimming shortened V by 6 bases and J by 1 base, and 12 bases separated the two germline ends. CDR1 and CDR2 (germline): MNHEY, SVGAGI. The CDR3 is CASRQPTSNTEAFF. The CDR3 coding sequence is TGTGCCAGCAGGCAACCAACTTCGAACACTGAAGCTTTCTTT.

The chain is built from TRBV9 and TRBJ1-6; 7 positions agree with TRBD1. J lost 8 bases, V lost 0 bases, and 5 bases had no gene match. From germline, CDR1 is SGDLS and CDR2 YYNGEE. This CDR3 is 15 amino acids long. The CDR3 here is CASSVEEGAHSPLHF. The CDR3 coding sequence is TGTGCCAGCAGCGTAGAGGAGGGGGCGCATTCACCCCTCCACTTT.

The V and J genes are TRBV30 and TRBJ2-7; D is uncertain. Trimming left V 0 bases short and J 1 base short, with 4 bases between. Germline values: CDR1 GTSNPN, CDR2 SVGIG (reference sequence). The CDR3 spans 12 residues. The CDR3 reads CAWSVLSYEQYF. DNA for the CDR3: TGTGCCTGGAGTGTTTTATCCTACGAGCAGTACTTC.

This chain joins TRBV4-2 and TRBJ1-2; D call uncertain. This CDR3 is 16 amino acids long. Germline loops: CDR1 LGHNA, CDR2 YNFKEQ. Trimming stripped 0 bases from V and 4 bases from J, with 15 bases between. CDR3 amino acids: CASSQDPGYITYGYTF. The CDR3 DNA is TGTGCCAGCAGCCAAGATCCGGGTTACATTACCTATGGCTACACCTTC.

This clone was seen only a few times. V gene TRBV19 combines with J gene TRBJ1-1; D gene uncertain. The CDR3 consists of 14 residues. CDR1 is LNHDA, CDR2 SQIVND, per germline (reference sequence). With 0 bases removed from V and 5 bases from J, the gap between germline ends came to 10 bases. As DNA, the CDR3 is TGTGCCAGTAGTATAGAGAGGGTAGGAACTGAAGCTTTCTTT. Its translation is CASSIERVGTEAFF.

This clone was observed a few times. The CDR3 DNA reads as TGTGCCAGCAGCGTAGGGCCTAGCGGGGACTACGAGCAGTACTTC. Amino acids: CASSVGPSGDYEQYF. The chain carries TRBV9 and TRBJ2-7, with TRBD2 matching 9 bases. The CDR3 has 15 residues. CDR1 and CDR2 from the germline V gene are SGDLS and YYNGEE. Losses at the gene ends were 0 bases for V and 3 bases for J; bases not matched to a gene: 4.

The genes are TRBV6-5 and TRBJ2-7, with D unclear. Trimming cost V 0 bases and J 6 bases, with 15 bases left between them. The CDR3 loop spans 15 amino acids. Looked up from germline, CDR1 is MNHEY and CDR2 is SVGAGI. The CDR3, as DNA: TGTGCCAGCAGTTACTCGATGGCCAGTTCGAGCGAGCAGTACTTC. It encodes CASSYSMASSSEQYF.

The rearrangement joins TRBV20-1 to TRBJ2-5; D remains unclear. V was pared by 3 bases and J by 4 bases, with 6 bases between. CDR1 and CDR2 (germline): DFQATT, SNEGSKA (reference sequence). This CDR3 comprises 11 residues. Here the CDR3 DNA reads TGCAGTGCTAGCCCAGCAGAGACCCAGTACTTC. Its translation is CSASPAETQYF.

The chain recombines TRBV5-1 with TRBJ2-5, with D possibly being TRBD2 (6 bases). CDR3 length: 15 amino acids. Germline V lookup: CDR1 SGHRS, CDR2 YFSETQ. V was pared by 2 bases and J by 3 bases, with 14 bases between. The CDR3 sequence: CASSLSGTSEETQYF. CDR3 DNA: TGCGCCAGCAGCTTATCCGGGACTTCGGAAGAGACCCAGTACTTC.